Below, 13 T cell receptor beta chains from the same sample are listed, as sequenced in a study of blood T cell repertoires in COVID-19 (dated by TCRdb to the early 2020s). The library was generated by the immunoSEQ multiplex PCR assay. Imported from immuneACCESS, the table was reduced by TCRdb to in-frame sequences with V and J called. These copies leave out some clones; in studies compared against another copy, an unresolved V gene accounts for under half, and the cause of the remainder is not known. The sample table lists around 480,000 clones, more than 70% of them with a count of one. The top ten constitute around 12% of the sample. Material: peripheral blood. The receptors were sampled from a woman aged 45-65 years with COVID-19, enrolled during active disease.

The chain employs TRBV21-1 and TRBJ1-5; the D call of TRBD1 is as the table states it, not checked on the DNA. TRBV21-1 represents a pseudogene. The CDR3 sequence is 16 residues long. The CDR3 here is CASSTGQQWIHQPQHF. The CDR3 DNA follows: TGTGCCAGCAGCACTGGACAGCAATGGATCCATCAGCCCCAGCATTTT.

This clone has a single count. The genes are TRBV5-4 and TRBJ2-1, with D tentatively TRBD2 (5 bases). The CDR3 runs 14 residues. The germline V gene encodes CDR1 SGHNT and CDR2 YYREEE (reference sequence). V dropped 4 bases and J dropped 7 bases, with 15 bases sitting between them. CDR3 coding DNA: TGTGCCAGCAGCGCGCCTGGGAGAGGGAATGAGCAGTTCTTC. It is translated as CASSAPGRGNEQFF. Variable domain in full (rest from reference TRBV5-4 and TRBJ2-1): ETGVTQSPTHLIKTRGQQVTLRCSSQSGHNTVSWYQQALGQGPQFIFQYYREEENGRGNFPPRFSGLQFPNYSSELNVNALELDDSALYLCASSAPGRGNEQFFGPGTRLTVL.

This clone was seen only once. The chain carries TRBV5-1 and TRBJ2-1; 11 nucleotides agree with TRBD2. The J segment lost 4 bases and the V segment lost 9 bases, leaving 9 bases of the junction unmatched. In germline, CDR1 is SGHRS, CDR2 YFSETQ. CDR3 size: 15 residues. The CDR3 nucleotides read TGCGCCACCACCACTAGCGGGGGTTCTTACAATGAGCAGTTCTTC. This codes for CATTTSGGSYNEQFF. Together with reference TRBV5-1 and TRBJ2-1, the CDR3 gives the full variable domain: KAGVTQTPRYLIKTRGQQVTLSCSPISGHRSVSWYQQTPGQGLQFLFEYFSETQRNKGNFPGRFSGRQFSNSRSEMNVSTLELGDSALYLCATTTSGGSYNEQFFGPGTRLTVL.

This chain uses TRBV7-3 with TRBJ2-1; D call uncertain. Trimming removed 3 bases from V and 0 bases from J, with 9 bases in between. The germline V gene encodes CDR1 SGHTA and CDR2 FQGTGA. The CDR3 runs to 15 residues. CDR3 nucleotide sequence: TGTGCCAGCAGCTTCGGGTCGTCCTCCTACAATGAGCAGTTCTTC. This encodes CASSFGSSSYNEQFF.

The J gene is TRBJ1-1, the V gene TRBV5-1; 7 bases match TRBD1. Germline CDR1 reads SGHRS; CDR2 reads YFSETQ. The ends lost 4 bases at V and 0 bases at J; junction bases unmatched: 6. The CDR3 loop spans 15 amino acids. The CDR3: CASSQGGTLNTEAFF. The CDR3 nucleotides read TGCGCCAGCAGCCAGGGGGGCACCCTGAACACTGAAGCTTTCTTT. Filled out from reference TRBV5-1 and TRBJ1-1, the complete variable domain reads KAGVTQTPRYLIKTRGQQVTLSCSPISGHRSVSWYQQTPGQGLQFLFEYFSETQRNKGNFPGRFSGRQFSNSRSEMNVSTLELGDSALYLCASSQGGTLNTEAFFGQGTRLTVV.

The chain links TRBV15 to TRBJ2-5; maybe TRBD1 (6 bases). V was clipped by 3 bases and J by 1 base, with 6 bases between them. Germline CDR1 LNHNV, CDR2 YYDKDF (reference sequence). The CDR3 has 13 amino acids. The CDR3 loop reads CATSRDSQETQYF. CDR3 coding DNA: TGTGCCACCAGCAGGGACAGCCAAGAGACCCAGTACTTC.

This chain joins TRBV2 and TRBJ2-2; the match to TRBD1 covers 7 bases. The CDR3 extends over 14 amino acids. After removal of 6 bases from V and 3 bases from J, the junction contained 4 bases not matched to a gene. Germline V gene sequence: CDR1 SNHLY, CDR2 FYNNEI. The CDR3 DNA reads TGTGCCAGCAGGAGGGGGCGGGACACCGGGGAGCTGTTTTTT. Translating gives CASRRGRDTGELFF. Complete variable domain (other parts from reference TRBV2 and TRBJ2-2): EPEVTQTPSHQVTQMGQEVILRCVPISNHLYFYWYRQILGQKVEFLVSFYNNEISEKSEIFDDQFSVERPDGSNFTLKIRSTKLEDSAMYFCASRRGRDTGELFFGEGSRLTVL.

The chain recombines TRBV19 with TRBJ2-5, with 12 bases that match TRBD1. The trim removed 4 bases at V and 13 bases at J, leaving 10 bases unmatched. Germline V lookup: CDR1 LNHDA, CDR2 SQIVND (reference sequence). The CDR3 loop spans 14 amino acids. CDR3 DNA: TGTGCCAGTAGTACGGCGGGACAGGGGGCCCGAACGTACTTC. Residues: CASSTAGQGARTYF.

V is TRBV5-4 and J is TRBJ1-1, with D perhaps matching TRBD1 (5 bases). The V and J ends lost 0 bases and 0 bases respectively, with 9 bases between them. The CDR3 covers 15 residues. Germline CDR1 SGHNT, CDR2 YYREEE (reference sequence). The CDR3 nucleotides are TGTGCCAGCAGCTTGGTGGGACTCATGAACACTGAAGCTTTCTTT. Amino acids: CASSLVGLMNTEAFF.

The V gene is TRBV3-1 (or the pseudogene TRBV3-2), the J gene TRBJ2-5; 10 bases map to TRBD1. The V segment lost 6 bases and the J segment 4 bases; nucleotides outside the gene matches: 2. This CDR3 contains 13 residues. Germline V gives CDR1 LGHDT, CDR2 YNNKEL (reference sequence). CDR3 sequence: CASRDRGGETQYF. CDR3 coding DNA: TGTGCCAGCAGGGACAGGGGGGGAGAGACCCAGTACTTC.

The chain carries TRBV23-1 and TRBJ2-6, with unresolved D. TRBV23-1 has ORF status, its function being uncertain. V lost 0 bases and J 2 bases, leaving 14 bases between the germline ends. The CDR3 runs to 18 residues. DNA of the CDR3: TGCGCCAGCAGTCAATCCGTTTTAAGAGGCCCTGGGGCCAACGTCCTGACTTTC. The encoded protein is CASSQSVLRGPGANVLTF.

The table lists this clone with a count of one. The chain carries TRBV5-8 and TRBJ2-3, with 9 bases lining up with TRBD2. Germline assignment: CDR1 SGHTS and CDR2 YDEGEE. This CDR3 has 15 residues. With V trimmed by 4 bases and J by 0 bases, 3 bases remained unmatched. As DNA, the CDR3 is TGTGCCAGCAGCACAGGACTAGCGAGCACAGATACGCAGTATTTT. Its translation is CASSTGLASTDTQYF. Supplemented by reference TRBV5-8 and TRBJ2-3, the full variable domain reads EAGVTQSPTHLIKTRGQQATLRCSPISGHTSVYWYQQALGLGLQFLLWYDEGEERNRGNFPPRFSGRQFPNYSSELNVNALELEDSALYLCASSTGLASTDTQYFGPGTRLTVL.

The chain uses TRBV19 and TRBJ1-5; 9 positions match TRBD1. The V gene end was trimmed by 6 bases and the J gene end by 7 bases; junction bases not matched to a gene: 4. CDR1 is LNHDA, CDR2 SQIVND, per germline (reference sequence). The CDR3 runs to 13 residues. The CDR3 is CASRQGAEQPQHF. CDR3 nucleotide sequence: TGTGCCAGTAGACAGGGGGCAGAACAGCCCCAGCATTTT.